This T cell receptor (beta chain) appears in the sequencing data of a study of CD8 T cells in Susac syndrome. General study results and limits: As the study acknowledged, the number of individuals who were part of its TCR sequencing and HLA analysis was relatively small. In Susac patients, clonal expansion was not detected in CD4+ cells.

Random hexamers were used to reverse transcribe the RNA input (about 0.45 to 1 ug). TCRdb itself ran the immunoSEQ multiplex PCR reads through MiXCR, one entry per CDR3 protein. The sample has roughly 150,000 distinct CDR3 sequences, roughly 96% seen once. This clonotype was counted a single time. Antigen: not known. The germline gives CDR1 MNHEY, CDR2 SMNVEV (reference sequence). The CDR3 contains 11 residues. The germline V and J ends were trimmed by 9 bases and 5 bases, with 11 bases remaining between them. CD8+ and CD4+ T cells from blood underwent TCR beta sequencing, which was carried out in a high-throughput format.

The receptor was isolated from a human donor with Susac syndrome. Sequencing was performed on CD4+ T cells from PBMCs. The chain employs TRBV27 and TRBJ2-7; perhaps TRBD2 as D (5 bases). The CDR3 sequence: CASSRENEQYF. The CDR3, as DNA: TGTGCCAGTAGTAGGGAGAACGAGCAGTACTTC.